One T cell receptor (beta chain) is described in this entry. Antigen specificity is unknown. This sample stems from a study of shared clonotypes between healthy human individuals. Study findings and constraints: The four-donor shared clonotypes exceeded non-shared clonotypes in generation probability, with non-shared ones scoring lower. The sole specimen, blood, was sampled, and tissue repertoires likely differ.

Generated by immunoSEQ multiplex PCR, the TCRdb table keeps only in-frame clones and is missing some. Here the sample spans about 1.5 million clones, about 96% being singletons. This CDR3 spans 16 amino acids. Germline CDR1 MNHNY, CDR2 SVGAGI (reference sequence). V was cut by 2 bases and J by 1 base, with 11 bases left in between. This chain links TRBV6-6 with TRBJ1-4; unclear D gene. The TCR sequence derives from a man in his thirties or forties in good health. Sequencing was performed on naive CD4+ T cells sorted from blood. This sample's subset: CD45RA+ positively selected. The CDR3 nucleotides read TGTGCCAGCAGTTACGGTTTACAGCGAACTAATGAAAAACTGTTTTTT. Its translation: CASSYGLQRTNEKLFF.